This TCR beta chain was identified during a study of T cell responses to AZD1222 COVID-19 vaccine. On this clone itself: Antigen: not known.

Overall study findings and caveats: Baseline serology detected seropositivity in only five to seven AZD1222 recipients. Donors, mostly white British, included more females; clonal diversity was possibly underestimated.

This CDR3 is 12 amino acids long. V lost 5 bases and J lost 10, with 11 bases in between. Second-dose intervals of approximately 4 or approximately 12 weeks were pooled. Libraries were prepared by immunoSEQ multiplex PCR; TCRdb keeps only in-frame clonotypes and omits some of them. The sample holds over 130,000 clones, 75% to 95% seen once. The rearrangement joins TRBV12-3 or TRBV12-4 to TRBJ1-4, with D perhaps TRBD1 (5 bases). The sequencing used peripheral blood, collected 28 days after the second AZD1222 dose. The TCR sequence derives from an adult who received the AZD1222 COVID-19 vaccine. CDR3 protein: CASSPDSGKLFF. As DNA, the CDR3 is TGTGCCAGCAGTCCAGACAGTGGAAAACTGTTTTTT.